This T cell receptor beta chain was obtained from a study of blood T cell repertoires in COVID-19. The wider study: Spain, Italy and the United States supplied samples that represented acute and convalescent COVID-19. T cells, B-cell-depleted T cells, or PBMCs supplied cDNA or gDNA.

Germline lookup yields CDR1 LNHDA and CDR2 SQIVND (reference sequence). The CDR3 covers 20 residues. The V and J ends lost 5 bases and 3 bases respectively, with 29 bases between them. Original processing notes: By means of reference gene primer amplification, nucleated cell counts were estimated. Using immunoSEQ multiplex PCR, the repertoire was profiled, and TCRdb retains in-frame clones only, with some absent. V, J and clone size are taken as reported in that table, and D and trimming were inferred from the DNA itself. The sample includes roughly 63,000 clones, approximately 90% of them seen just once.

The TCR sequence derives from a man between 60 and 70 years old with acute or convalescent COVID-19. The V call is TRBV19, the J call TRBJ2-4; perhaps TRBD1 as D (8 bases). The sequenced sample consisted of peripheral blood. For the CDR3, the DNA is TGTGCCAGTAGTCCATATTGGACAGGGTATCGGACTAGGGGCAAAAACATTCAGTACTTC. Residues: CASSPYWTGYRTRGKNIQYF.